Below, 27 T cell receptor beta chains from the same sample are listed, as sequenced in a study of brain T cells in children with intractable seizures. Method: immunoSEQ multiplex PCR; TCRdb's copy keeps in-frame clones and lacks some. The sample consists of 75,000 to 80,000 clones, 85% to 95% of them appearing once. The source was peripheral blood, collected at surgery. The receptors shown here come from a boy less than two years old with tuberous sclerosis and intractable seizures.

The chain employs TRBV3-1 (or the pseudogene TRBV3-2) and TRBJ2-3, with D hard to call. This CDR3 is built from 15 residues. Trimming cost V 0 bases and J 6 bases, with 13 bases left between them. CDR1 LGHDT and CDR2 YNNKEL come from the germline V gene (reference sequence). CDR3 coding DNA: TGTGCCAGCAGCCAAGAAAAGGGCCAGCTGGATACGCAGTATTTT. Protein: CASSQEKGQLDTQYF.

The chain carries TRBV30 and TRBJ1-4, with 8 bases that match TRBD1. This CDR3 contains 13 residues. After removal of 7 bases from V and 5 bases from J, the junction contained 6 bases not matched to a gene. Germline V lookup: CDR1 GTSNPN, CDR2 SVGIG (reference sequence). The CDR3 coding sequence is TGTGCCTCCCCGGGACAGGAGAATGAAAAACTGTTTTTT. It codes for CASPGQENEKLFF.

The V gene is TRBV19, the J gene TRBJ2-4; TRBD1 matches 10 bases. This CDR3 is built from 17 residues. With 7 bases clipped from V and 0 bases from J, the junction kept 9 bases outside the gene matches. Germline CDR1 reads LNHDA; CDR2 reads SQIVND (reference sequence). Here the CDR3 DNA reads TGTGCCAGTAAAGGATTCGGGACAGGGGAAGCCAAAAACATTCAGTACTTC. The encoded protein is CASKGFGTGEAKNIQYF.

The V gene is TRBV9, the J gene TRBJ2-1; TRBD1 matches at 7 bases. The trim removed 3 bases at V and 4 bases at J, leaving 13 bases unmatched. CDR3 length: 17 amino acids. CDR1 SGDLS and CDR2 YYNGEE come from the germline V gene. CDR3 protein: CASSARQGRGLYNEQFF. CDR3 nucleotides: TGTGCCAGCAGCGCCCGGCAAGGAAGGGGGCTTTACAATGAGCAGTTCTTC. Full variable domain (missing parts from reference TRBV9 and TRBJ2-1): DSGVTQTPKHLITATGQRVTLRCSPRSGDLSVYWYQQSLDQGLQFLIQYYNGEERAKGNILERFSAQQFPDLHSELNLSSLELGDSALYFCASSARQGRGLYNEQFFGPGTRLTVL.

The chain joins TRBV10-2 to TRBJ1-1; D gene uncertain. CDR3 length: 12 residues. The germline V and J ends were trimmed by 6 bases and 2 bases, with 7 bases remaining between them. The germline V gene has CDR1 WSHSY and CDR2 SAAADI. CDR3 bases: TGCGCCAGCAGGAGGTTCAACACTGAAGCTTTCTTT. It translates to CASRRFNTEAFF.

The CDR3, as DNA: TGTGCCACCAGTGATTCCGGACAGGGCCCCTACGAGCAGTACTTC. As protein: CATSDSGQGPYEQYF. This chain uses TRBV24-1 with TRBJ2-7, with 8 nucleotides matching TRBD1. From germline, CDR1 is KGHDR and CDR2 SFDVKD. The CDR3 covers 15 residues. The V gene end was trimmed by 2 bases and the J gene end by 2 bases; junction bases not matched to a gene: 4.

This chain uses TRBV9 with TRBJ2-1; D call uncertain. V gave up 0 bases and J gave up 2 bases, with 6 bases separating them. Germline CDR1 SGDLS, CDR2 YYNGEE. The CDR3 length is 14 residues. CDR3 region: CASSVDYPYNEQFF. In nucleotides, the CDR3 is TGTGCCAGCAGCGTAGACTATCCCTACAATGAGCAGTTCTTC.

The rearrangement links TRBV9 to TRBJ2-5; no definite D call. The CDR3 runs to 15 residues. The V gene lost 4 bases and the J gene lost 1 base, with 14 bases spanning the gap. The V gene's germline CDR1 is SGDLS and CDR2 YYNGEE. This CDR3 is CASSLTGRLQETQYF. The DNA for the CDR3 is TGTGCCAGCAGCTTAACCGGACGCCTCCAAGAGACCCAGTACTTC.

V is TRBV7-3 and J is TRBJ2-5, with 10 positions matching TRBD2. CDR1 is SGHTA, CDR2 FQGTGA, per germline. Germline trimming cut 5 bases from V and 4 bases from J; bases unmatched to any gene: 10. The CDR3 has 16 amino acids. Written as DNA, the CDR3 is TGTGCCAGCAGCGCCCGGGAGCGGGGGGGCCGAGAGACCCAGTACTTC. Translated: CASSARERGGRETQYF.

In this sample, this clone turned up once. This chain uses TRBV19 with TRBJ1-5; possible D gene TRBD1, 5 bases. The V and J ends lost 3 bases and 4 bases respectively, with 7 bases between them. Germline lookup yields CDR1 LNHDA and CDR2 SQIVND (reference sequence). The CDR3 consists of 13 residues. The CDR3 coding sequence is TGTGCCAGTAGTATCGGGGCGAATCAGCCCCAGCATTTT. Protein product: CASSIGANQPQHF. Full variable domain (rest looked up from reference TRBV19 and TRBJ1-5): DGGITQSPKYLFRKEGQNVTLSCEQNLNHDAMYWYRQDPGQGLRLIYYSQIVNDFQKGDIAEGYSVSREKKESFPLTVTSAQKNPTAFYLCASSIGANQPQHFGDGTRLSIL.

This chain connects TRBV24-1 to TRBJ2-3; D gene uncertain. The V end was cut by 9 bases, the J end by 2 bases, with 11 bases between. Germline V lookup: CDR1 KGHDR, CDR2 SFDVKD. This CDR3 has 13 residues. In DNA, the CDR3 is TGTGCCACCTCCGTAGAGTACACAGATACGCAGTATTTT. Protein sequence: CATSVEYTDTQYF.

The chain links TRBV6-5 to TRBJ2-5; D may be TRBD1 or TRBD2 (5 bases each). Germline CDR1 reads MNHEY; CDR2 reads SVGAGI. The CDR3 runs 15 residues. The V gene lost 0 bases and the J gene lost 5 bases, with 13 bases spanning the gap. CDR3 sequence reads: CASSYSFGAGETQYF. Written as DNA, the CDR3 is TGTGCCAGCAGTTACTCGTTCGGGGCCGGGGAGACCCAGTACTTC.

The V call is TRBV11-3, the J call TRBJ1-1; the match to TRBD1 covers 8 bases. In germline, CDR1 is SGHNT, CDR2 YENEEA. The CDR3 has 14 residues. The ends lost 6 bases at V and 0 bases at J; junction bases unmatched: 3. CDR3 region: CASRGTGMNTEAFF. CDR3 nucleotides: TGTGCCAGCAGAGGGACAGGCATGAACACTGAAGCTTTCTTT.

This clone was recorded once. This chain links TRBV19 with TRBJ1-1; D may be TRBD1 (5 bases). V was trimmed by 5 bases and J by 3 bases, leaving 13 bases between them. This CDR3 has 14 amino acids. CDR1 and CDR2 (germline): LNHDA, SQIVND (reference sequence). CDR3 bases: TGTGCCAGTAGTGTAGTGAGAGGGGACACTGAAGCTTTCTTT. It is translated as CASSVVRGDTEAFF.

The rearrangement uses TRBV6-6 and TRBJ2-1; D might be TRBD1 or TRBD2, each matching 5 bases. The V gene lost 7 bases and the J gene lost 9 bases, with 25 bases spanning the gap. This CDR3 comprises 16 residues. Germline V gene lookup returns CDR1 MNHNY and CDR2 SVGAGI (reference sequence). The CDR3 loop reads CASTFPGPESTAEQFF. DNA of the CDR3: TGTGCCAGCACTTTCCCGGGACCGGAGTCCACCGCTGAGCAGTTCTTC.

V is TRBV10-1 and J is TRBJ1-6; the D gene is possibly TRBD1 (5 bases). Germline V gene sequence: CDR1 WNHNN, CDR2 SYGVQD (reference sequence). This CDR3 is 14 amino acids long. V lost 6 bases to trimming and J lost 8 bases, with 14 bases between them. CDR3 coding DNA: TGCGCCAGCAGCCTCACCGGGACCGATTCACCCCTCCACTTT. It yields the protein CASSLTGTDSPLHF.

This clone has more than one count but fewer than ten. This rearrangement joins TRBV6-1 to TRBJ1-1; D ambiguous. V lost 2 bases, J lost 8 bases, and 9 bases lay in between. Germline loops: CDR1 MNHNS, CDR2 SASEGT. This CDR3 spans 12 amino acids. The CDR3 DNA is TGTGCCAGCAGTGAATCGGCAGTCGAAGCTTTCTTT. It encodes CASSESAVEAFF.

This chain connects TRBV15 to TRBJ2-1, with D hard to call. CDR3 length: 13 amino acids. CDR1 is LNHNV and CDR2 is YYDKDF in the germline V gene (reference sequence). V shed 2 bases and J shed 8 bases, with 10 bases lying between them. The DNA of the CDR3 is TGTGCCACCAGCAGATTAACTCTTGATGAGCAGTTCTTC. Translating it yields CATSRLTLDEQFF.

This clone was recorded once. The V call is TRBV15, the J call TRBJ1-3; unclear D gene. Germline V lookup: CDR1 LNHNV, CDR2 YYDKDF (reference sequence). The CDR3 covers 16 residues. V dropped 0 bases and J dropped 4 bases, with 13 bases sitting between them. CDR3 sequence (DNA): TGTGCCACCAGCAGAGATAGGCACAGAACGGGAAACACCATATATTTT. Translated, it gives CATSRDRHRTGNTIYF. The whole variable domain, filled in from reference TRBV15 and TRBJ1-3, reads DAMVIQNPRYQVTQFGKPVTLSCSQTLNHNVMYWYQQKSSQAPKLLFHYYDKDFNNEADTPDNFQSRRPNTSFCFLDIRSPGLGDTAMYLCATSRDRHRTGNTIYFGEGSWLTVV.

The chain employs TRBV29-1 and TRBJ2-5; D remains unclear. V was shortened by 6 bases and J by 2 bases, with 19 bases between the two germline ends. This CDR3 has 15 amino acids. CDR1 and CDR2 from the germline V gene are SQVTM and ANQGSEA. This chain's CDR3 is CSVPEWAGIQETQYF. CDR3 nucleotides: TGCAGCGTCCCCGAGTGGGCCGGAATTCAAGAGACCCAGTACTTC.

This sequence joins TRBV12-5 and TRBJ2-7, with 10 bases that match TRBD1. V shed 1 base and J 5 bases; nucleotides not matched to a gene: 17. Per germline, CDR1 LGHNT and CDR2 FRNRAP. The CDR3 runs to 19 residues. CDR3 region: CASGLAVLIRGQGPHEQYF. The CDR3 bases are TGTGCTAGTGGTTTGGCCGTCTTGATTAGGGGACAGGGGCCCCACGAGCAGTACTTC.

J is TRBJ2-3 and V is TRBV3-1 (or the pseudogene TRBV3-2); D uncertain. CDR3 length: 14 amino acids. CDR1 is LGHDT, CDR2 YNNKEL, per germline (reference sequence). The germline V and J ends were trimmed by 4 bases and 0 bases, with 8 bases remaining between them. CDR3 residues: CASSPLASTDTQYF. CDR3 nucleotides: TGTGCCAGCAGCCCCCTGGCAAGCACAGATACGCAGTATTTT.

The chain recombines TRBV12-5 with TRBJ2-1, with 11 bases aligning to TRBD2. The CDR3 loop spans 15 amino acids. Germline CDR1 and CDR2: LGHNT and FRNRAP. V dropped 0 bases and J dropped 6; count of bases not matched to a gene: 1. The DNA for the CDR3 is TGTGCTAGTGGTTTGGTACTAGCGGGAGCCAATGAGCAGTTCTTC. The encoded protein is CASGLVLAGANEQFF.

The gene calls are TRBV6-2 or TRBV6-3 and TRBJ2-1; 10 bases line up with TRBD2. The CDR3 consists of 20 residues. J was trimmed by 2 bases and V by 0 bases; bases with no gene match: 13. Looked up from germline, CDR1 is MNHEY and CDR2 is SVGEGT. The CDR3 bases are TGTGCCAGCAGTTACTCACTTGCGAGCGGGGGGGTACAAGCCTACAATGAGCAGTTCTTC. Translation gives CASSYSLASGGVQAYNEQFF.

Here the CDR3 reads CASSLISLPPGQQTDTQYF. CDR3 DNA: TGTGCCAGCAGTTTAATTTCGCTACCACCGGGACAGCAAACAGATACGCAGTATTTT. The chain is built from TRBV28 and TRBJ2-3; the match to TRBD1 covers 7 bases. After removal of 2 bases from V and 3 bases from J, the junction contained 17 bases not matched to a gene. The CDR3 sequence is 19 residues long. Germline V CDR1 and CDR2: MDHEN, SYDVKM.

The rearrangement joins TRBV4-1 to TRBJ2-5; D is unclear. V was cut by 1 base and J by 1 base, with 4 bases left in between. From germline, CDR1 is MGHRA and CDR2 YSYEKL. The CDR3 spans 13 residues. Here the CDR3 reads CASSQGAQETQYF. CDR3 nucleotide sequence: TGCGCCAGCAGCCAAGGGGCCCAAGAGACCCAGTACTTC.

The rearrangement uses TRBV7-3 and TRBJ2-3; the match to TRBD2 covers 8 bases. The CDR3 is 14 amino acids. V shed 6 bases and J 1 base; nucleotides not matched to a gene: 3. Germline CDR1 is SGHTA and CDR2 is FQGTGA. CDR3 amino acids: CASSFSGGTDTQYF. DNA of the CDR3: TGTGCCAGCAGTTTTAGCGGGGGCACAGATACGCAGTATTTT.